This TCR beta chain originates from a study of blood T cell repertoires in COVID-19. Turning to the study itself: From the United States, Italy and Spain came samples of acute and convalescent COVID-19. The analysed material was cDNA or gDNA that came from T cells, B-cell-depleted T cells, or PBMCs.

Original processing notes: Reference gene primer amplification gave nucleated cell count estimates. Generated by immunoSEQ multiplex PCR, the TCRdb table keeps only in-frame clones and is missing some. The V and J calls and clone size were taken over from that table, and D and trimming were inferred from the DNA. The sample carries about 310,000 clones, more than 75% recorded once. The V gene lost 4 bases and the J gene lost 3 bases, with 15 bases spanning the gap. This CDR3 has 15 amino acids. Germline V CDR1 and CDR2: LGHNA, YNFKEQ. The gene calls are TRBV4-2 and TRBJ1-2, with D possibly matching TRBD1 (6 bases). The specimen sequenced was peripheral blood. This clonotype was obtained from a middle-aged man with active or convalescent COVID-19. CDR3 in amino acids: CASSLEGQPYYGYTF. As DNA, the CDR3 is TGTGCCAGCAGCCTAGAAGGACAGCCCTACTATGGCTACACCTTC.